Below are 21 T cell receptor beta chains sequenced from a single sample in a study of PD-1 blockade in classical Hodgkin lymphoma. TCRdb's copy holds only in-frame clones and misses some; the assay was immunoSEQ multiplex PCR. The repertoire has some 96,000 clones, more than 90% of them found once; the top ten carry over 2.5%. Relapse after autologous stem cell transplantation occurred in every patient, and brentuximab vedotin exposure varied. The specimen comprised peripheral blood mononuclear cells (PBMCs), sampled at baseline. Receptor source: a human donor with classical Hodgkin lymphoma.

The rearrangement links TRBV5-1 to TRBJ1-2; TRBD1 matches 7 bases. The CDR3 sequence is 14 residues long. J gave up 3 bases and V 1 base, and 3 bases lay outside the gene matches. Germline CDR1 SGHRS, CDR2 YFSETQ. As DNA, the CDR3 is TGCGCCAGCAGCTTGTCCCAGGGGGACTATGGCTACACCTTC. Translation: CASSLSQGDYGYTF.

The chain links TRBV7-9 to TRBJ2-1; D remains unclear. V was clipped by 5 bases and J by 5 bases, with 4 bases between them. CDR3 length equals 11 residues. Germline V CDR1 and CDR2: SEHNR, FQNEAQ (reference sequence). The CDR3 coding sequence is TGTGCCAGCAGCGACGACAATGAGCAGTTCTTC. It yields the protein CASSDDNEQFF.

This sequence joins TRBV5-1 and TRBJ2-2, with 10 bases that match TRBD1. J gave up 5 bases and V 5 bases, and 6 bases lay outside the gene matches. The CDR3 length is 15 residues. Looked up from germline, CDR1 is SGHRS and CDR2 is YFSETQ. The CDR3, as DNA: TGCGCCAGCAGAAAGGACAGGGGGATTACCGGGGAGCTGTTTTTT. The encoded protein is CASRKDRGITGELFF.

The J gene is TRBJ1-1, the V gene TRBV4-2; the D is unclear. Trimming removed 0 bases from V and 1 base from J, with 9 bases in between. CDR3 length: 15 residues. The germline V gene has CDR1 LGHNA and CDR2 YNFKEQ. CDR3 loop: CASSQDGRPNTEAFF. CDR3 nucleotides: TGTGCCAGCAGCCAAGATGGACGGCCGAACACTGAAGCTTTCTTT.

This chain links TRBV6-1 with TRBJ2-7, with D possibly TRBD1 on 5 matching bases. This CDR3 has 14 amino acids. CDR1 is MNHNS, CDR2 SASEGT, per germline. Deletions cut 1 base from V and 4 bases from J, with 11 bases between. CDR3 nucleotide sequence: TGTGCCAGCAGTGAAGTTCGGACACAATACGAGCAGTACTTC. Amino acids: CASSEVRTQYEQYF.

The chain uses TRBV21-1 and TRBJ1-2. TRBV21-1 is recorded as a pseudogene. This CDR3 region has 10 residues. DNA for the CDR3: TGTGCCAGCAGCAATGATGGCTACACCTTC. It is translated as CASSNDGYTF.

The rearrangement uses TRBV6-6 and TRBJ2-7, with a weak D call TRBD1 (5 bases). The V gene's germline CDR1 is MNHNY and CDR2 SVGAGI (reference sequence). V lost 5 bases and J 3 bases, leaving 20 bases between the germline ends. This CDR3 region has 16 residues. The CDR3 spells CASSTPSGLKDYEQYF. The CDR3 nucleotides are TGTGCCAGCAGTACGCCCTCAGGGTTGAAGGACTACGAGCAGTACTTC.

The chain employs TRBV19 and TRBJ2-1; 7 nucleotides match TRBD2. V trimming: 3 bases; J trimming: 2 bases; junction bases outside the gene matches: 4. From germline, CDR1 is LNHDA and CDR2 SQIVND (reference sequence). This CDR3 is 15 amino acids long. The CDR3 is CASSIGLGTYNEQFF. The CDR3 coding sequence is TGTGCCAGTAGTATCGGACTAGGGACCTACAATGAGCAGTTCTTC.

The CDR3 spells CASSLMGGSSYNEQFF. The CDR3 DNA sequence: TGTGCCAGCAGCTTGATGGGGGGAAGCTCCTACAATGAGCAGTTCTTC. This sequence joins TRBV7-9 and TRBJ2-1, with D tentatively TRBD2 (6 bases). V dropped 3 bases and J dropped 0 bases, with 12 bases sitting between them. CDR3 length: 16 residues. Germline loops: CDR1 SEHNR, CDR2 FQNEAQ (reference sequence).

This clone has more than one count but fewer than ten. The chain recombines TRBV6-6 with TRBJ1-2; D is unresolved. The CDR3 has 12 amino acids. V gave up 5 bases and J gave up 5 bases, with 9 bases separating them. Germline CDR1 MNHNY, CDR2 SVGAGI (reference sequence). CDR3 loop: CASSGDGYGYTF. As DNA, the CDR3 is TGTGCCAGCAGTGGCGACGGGTATGGCTACACCTTC.

The chain carries TRBV9 and TRBJ1-2, with D hard to call. CDR3 size: 11 residues. V shed 2 bases and J shed 4 bases, with 3 bases lying between them. Germline V gene lookup returns CDR1 SGDLS and CDR2 YYNGEE. The CDR3 spells CASSVVYGYTF. CDR3 sequence (DNA): TGTGCCAGCAGCGTGGTCTATGGCTACACCTTC.

The V call is TRBV5-1, the J call TRBJ2-7; 9 bases are shared with TRBD1. Unmatched junction bases numbered 12, after V lost 5 bases and J lost 6 bases. Germline V gene data show CDR1 as SGHRS and CDR2 as YFSETQ. The CDR3 sequence is 15 residues long. CDR3 region: CASRYARDRVAEQYF. The CDR3 DNA reads as TGCGCCAGCAGGTACGCCCGGGACAGGGTGGCCGAGCAGTACTTC.

The rearrangement joins TRBV21-1 to TRBJ2-1; TRBD1 reflects the table's D call only, with no check against the DNA. TRBV21-1 is listed as a pseudogene. CDR3 size: 13 residues. The CDR3 region is CASSRTGDNEQFF. The DNA of the CDR3 is TGTGCCAGCAGCAGGACAGGGGACAATGAGCAGTTCTTC.

The V call is TRBV7-9, the J call TRBJ2-7, with 9 bases matching TRBD2. This CDR3 contains 16 residues. From germline, CDR1 is SEHNR and CDR2 FQNEAQ (reference sequence). Trimming removed 1 base from V and 2 bases from J; junction bases left unmatched: 6. The CDR3 DNA follows: TGTGCCAGCAGCTTAGTAGCGGGAGTAAAGCCCTACGAGCAGTACTTC. It specifies CASSLVAGVKPYEQYF.

The rearrangement links TRBV6-1 to TRBJ2-7; TRBD2 agrees at 9 bases. This CDR3 contains 14 residues. The V gene's germline CDR1 is MNHNS and CDR2 SASEGT. Trimming at V came to 6 bases and at J to 2 bases, leaving 5 bases not matched to a gene. CDR3 residues: CASRTSGTTYEQYF. CDR3 coding DNA: TGTGCCAGCAGGACTAGCGGAACAACCTACGAGCAGTACTTC.

V usage is TRBV30 and J usage is TRBJ1-4; D uncertain. Germline-derived CDR1 and CDR2 are GTSNPN and SVGIG (reference sequence). The CDR3 sequence is 12 residues long. Trimming took off 2 bases at V and 8 bases at J, with 9 bases between the two ends. CDR3 protein: CAWSWKGEKLFF. The CDR3 nucleotides are TGTGCCTGGAGTTGGAAGGGCGAAAAACTGTTTTTT.

The chain links TRBV2 to TRBJ1-1, with a possible D match to TRBD1 (5 bases). The germline V gene encodes CDR1 SNHLY and CDR2 FYNNEI. Trimming shortened V by 5 bases and J by 2 bases, and 9 bases separated the two germline ends. The CDR3 is 13 residues long. CDR3 residues: CASSLGQNTEAFF. Written as DNA, the CDR3 is TGTGCCAGCAGTTTGGGGCAAAACACTGAAGCTTTCTTT.

The chain couples TRBV28 to TRBJ1-1; D possibly corresponds to TRBD1 (5 bases). The V end was cut by 5 bases, the J end by 1 base, with 14 bases between. Germline assignment: CDR1 MDHEN and CDR2 SYDVKM. This CDR3 has 15 amino acids. CDR3 nucleotide sequence: TGTGCCAGCAGTGGCCCCCAGGGCTGGAACACTGAAGCTTTCTTT. Its translation: CASSGPQGWNTEAFF. Looking up the rest from reference TRBV28 and TRBJ1-1 gives the full variable domain: DVKVTQSSRYLVKRTGEKVFLECVQDMDHENMFWYRQDPGLGLRLIYFSYDVKMKEKGDIPEGYSVSREKKERFSLILESASTNQTSMYLCASSGPQGWNTEAFFGQGTRLTVV.

The genes are TRBV28 and TRBJ2-5; 10 positions match TRBD1. This CDR3 is built from 16 residues. V was pared by 2 bases and J by 4 bases, with 7 bases of the junction left unmatched. Germline V gives CDR1 MDHEN, CDR2 SYDVKM. CDR3 sequence: CASSLDARTGGETQYF. CDR3 coding DNA: TGTGCCAGCAGTTTAGATGCCAGGACAGGGGGAGAGACCCAGTACTTC.

This chain links TRBV30 with TRBJ1-5, with no clear D. The germline V gene encodes CDR1 GTSNPN and CDR2 SVGIG (reference sequence). The CDR3 length is 15 residues. V was cut by 0 bases and J by 9 bases, with 18 bases left in between. The CDR3 DNA reads TGTGCCTGGAGTGTTGCGGCTCTGGCGGGTGGGCCCCAGCATTTT. Protein: CAWSVAALAGGPQHF.

The rearrangement links TRBV7-9 to TRBJ1-2; a possible D gene is TRBD1 (6 bases). CDR1 and CDR2 from the germline V gene are SEHNR and FQNEAQ (reference sequence). The CDR3 totals 13 residues. V was clipped by 5 bases and J by 6 bases, with 13 bases between them. CDR3 sequence reads: CASSPWTADGYTF. The CDR3 nucleotides are TGTGCCAGCAGCCCTTGGACAGCGGATGGCTACACCTTC. The complete variable domain, with remaining parts taken from reference TRBV7-9 and TRBJ1-2, reads DTGVSQNPRHKITKRGQNVTFRCDPISEHNRLYWYRQTLGQGPEFLTYFQNEAQLEKSRLLSDRFSAERPKGSFSTLEIQRTEQGDSAMYLCASSPWTADGYTFGSGTRLTVV.